The T cell receptor (beta chain) described here comes from a study of blood T cell repertoires in COVID-19. Looking at the study overall: Some COVID-19 samples were acute and others convalescent; all came from the United States, Italy and Spain.

Libraries were prepared by immunoSEQ multiplex PCR; TCRdb keeps only in-frame clonotypes and omits some of them. The sample yields some 150,000 clones, about 86% seen once. The sequence came from a man in his 70s with acute or convalescent COVID-19. The sequencing input was peripheral blood.

The CDR3 protein is CASSSYPGLAGGYTDTQYF. In DNA form, the CDR3 reads TGTGCCAGCAGCTCATACCCGGGACTAGCGGGAGGTTACACAGATACGCAGTATTTT. The J gene is TRBJ2-3, the V gene TRBV27, with 15 bases lining up with TRBD2. The germline CDR1 and CDR2 sequences are MNHEY and SMNVEV (reference sequence). CDR3 length: 19 residues. V was pared by 6 bases and J by 2 bases, with 12 bases of the junction left unmatched.